This TCR beta chain was captured by sequencing in a study of blood T cell repertoires in COVID-19. Germline V gene sequence: CDR1 SGHRS, CDR2 YFSETQ. There are 15 residues in the CDR3. The junction had 3 bases not matched to a gene; V was cut back by 0 bases and J by 4 bases. Profiling relied on immunoSEQ multiplex PCR, and the TCRdb table lists in-frame clones only, not all of them. Here the sample spans under 350,000 clones, nearly 90% being singletons. Material: PBMCs or T cells enriched from blood (not recorded which). The J gene is TRBJ2-7, the V gene TRBV5-1; 11 nucleotides agree with TRBD2. The sequence was collected from a woman aged 55-70 years who had recovered from COVID-19. For the CDR3, the DNA is TGCGCCAGCAGCTTGGTAACTAGCGGGAGTTACGAGCAGTACTTC. Translating gives CASSLVTSGSYEQYF.